Below, 7 T cell receptor beta chains from the same sample are listed, as sequenced in a study of early T cells in non-severe SARS-CoV-2 infection. TCRdb recomputed calls from the 5' RACE reads with MiXCR, one row per CDR3 protein. The sample lists about 89,000 distinct CDR3 sequences; approximately 14% were seen once. The source material was whole blood. All receptors come from an adult who was a healthcare worker with PCR-confirmed SARS-CoV-2 infection or an uninfected control (not recorded which).

V usage is TRBV12-2 and J usage is TRBJ1-4; the table names TRBD1, a call not compared with the DNA. TRBV12-2 is a recognized pseudogene. CDR3 length equals 16 residues. CDR3 region: CASRLPSTGGREKLFF. CDR3 bases: TGTGCAAGTCGCTTACCTTCCACAGGGGGTAGGGAAAAACTGTTTTTT.

V is TRBV5-1 and J is TRBJ1-6; 10 nucleotides match TRBD1. CDR3 size: 14 residues. Trimming removed 4 bases from V and 10 bases from J; junction bases left unmatched: 5. CDR1 and CDR2 from the germline V gene are SGHRS and YFSETQ. CDR3 sequence (DNA): TGCGCCAGCAGCCCTGACAGGGGGCTGTCACCCCTCCACTTT. Protein sequence: CASSPDRGLSPLHF.

V is TRBV15 and J is TRBJ2-3; maybe TRBD1 (8 bases). Germline assignment: CDR1 LNHNV and CDR2 YYDKDF (reference sequence). V was trimmed by 7 bases and J by 6 bases, leaving 17 bases between them. CDR3 length equals 14 residues. In DNA, the CDR3 is TGTGCCACCATGGAGAAACAGGGGGGGGATACGCAGTATTTT. This gives the protein CATMEKQGGDTQYF.

There are many counts of this clonotype. The V call is TRBV7-9, the J call TRBJ1-1; D remains ambiguous. The CDR3 loop spans 13 amino acids. V lost 4 bases and J lost 2, with 8 bases in between. Germline V gene data show CDR1 as SEHNR and CDR2 as FQNEAQ (reference sequence). The CDR3 bases are TGTGCCAGCAGCTCTGACGGTAACACTGAAGCTTTCTTT. It specifies CASSSDGNTEAFF.

This clonotype was seen repeatedly, ten times or more. V usage is TRBV3-1 and J usage is TRBJ1-1, with D possibly TRBD1 on 5 matching bases. Germline V gene sequence: CDR1 LGHDT, CDR2 YNNKEL (reference sequence). The V end was cut by 4 bases, the J end by 5 bases, with 17 bases between. The CDR3 loop spans 15 amino acids. CDR3: CASSPRTSGGTEAFF. The CDR3 nucleotides are TGTGCCAGCAGCCCACGTACCAGTGGGGGGACTGAAGCTTTCTTT.

This clonotype was counted a few times. This chain links TRBV12-3 or TRBV12-4 with TRBJ2-7, with D unclear. The CDR3 is 11 residues long. Trimming took off 5 bases at V and 7 bases at J, with 9 bases between the two ends. The CDR3 region is CASSPPSEQYV. The CDR3 nucleotides read TGTGCCAGCAGTCCCCCTTCGGAGCAGTACGTC.

V and J are TRBV30 and TRBJ1-1; D is unclear. The CDR3 runs to 13 residues. Trimming removed 6 bases from V and 1 base from J, with 12 bases in between. CDR1 is GTSNPN and CDR2 is SVGIG in the germline V gene (reference sequence). The DNA for the CDR3 is TGTGCCTGCAACCTCCGATCGAACACTGAAGCTTTCTTT. Its translation: CACNLRSNTEAFF.